This record looks at one T cell receptor beta chain sequence and its context. This CDR3 region has 16 residues. Germline CDR1 reads LGHNA; CDR2 reads YNFKEQ. V lost 0 bases and J lost 8; bases outside the gene matches: 7. Profiled with immunoSEQ multiplex PCR; TCRdb holds only in-frame clones, not every one. This table has nearly 350,000 clones, about 90% appearing once. The sample comes from a study of blood T cell repertoires in COVID-19. The receptor's source is a woman aged 30 to 39 who had recovered from COVID-19. The sample was PBMCs or T cells enriched from blood (not recorded which). The chain has TRBV4-2 and TRBJ2-1; 10 bases map to TRBD2. The CDR3 sequence is CASSQESSGGNDEQFF. CDR3 DNA: TGTGCCAGCAGCCAAGAATCTAGCGGGGGCAACGATGAGCAGTTCTTC.